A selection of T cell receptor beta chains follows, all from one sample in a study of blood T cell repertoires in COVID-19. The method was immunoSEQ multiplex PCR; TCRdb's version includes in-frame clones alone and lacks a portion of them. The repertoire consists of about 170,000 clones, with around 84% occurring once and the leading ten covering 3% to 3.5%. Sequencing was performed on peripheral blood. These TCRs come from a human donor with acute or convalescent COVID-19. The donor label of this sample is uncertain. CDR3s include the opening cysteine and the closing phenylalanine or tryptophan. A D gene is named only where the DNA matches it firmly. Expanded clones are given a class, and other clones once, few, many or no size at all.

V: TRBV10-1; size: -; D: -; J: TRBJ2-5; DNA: TGCGCCAGCAGTAGTTCTATTCACCAAGAGACCCAGTACTTC; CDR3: CASSSSIHQETQYF
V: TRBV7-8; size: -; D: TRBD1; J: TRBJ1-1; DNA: TGTGCCAGCAGCCTCGGACAGGGGGCGAACACTGAAGCTTTCTTT; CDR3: CASSLGQGANTEAFF
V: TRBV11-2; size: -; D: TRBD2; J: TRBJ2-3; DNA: TGTGCCAGCAGCTTACCAAAGCTGGGACTAGGTTATACGCAGTATTTT; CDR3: CASSLPKLGLGYTQYF
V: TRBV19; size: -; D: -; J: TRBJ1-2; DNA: TGTGCCAGTAGCCGCACCGGGAGAGGCTATGGCTACACCTTC; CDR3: CASSRTGRGYGYTF
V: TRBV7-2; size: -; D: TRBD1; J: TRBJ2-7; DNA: TGTGCCAGCAGCTTAGCTGACAGGGCGACCTACGAGCAGTACTTC; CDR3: CASSLADRATYEQYF
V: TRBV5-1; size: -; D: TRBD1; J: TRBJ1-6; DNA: TGCGCCAGCAGCCCGGGACAGCCCAATTCACCCCTCCACTTT; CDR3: CASSPGQPNSPLHF
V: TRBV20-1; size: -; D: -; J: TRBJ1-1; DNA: TGCAGTGCTCGTGCTCGGGGGAAGACTGAAGCTTTCTTT; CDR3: CSARARGKTEAFF
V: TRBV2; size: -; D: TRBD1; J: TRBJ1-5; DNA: TGTGCCAGCAGTGTCCTGGACAGGGGGCGGCAGCCCCAGCATTTT; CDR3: CASSVLDRGRQPQHF
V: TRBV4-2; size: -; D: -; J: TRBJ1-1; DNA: TGTGCCAGCAGCCGGAGGGTGGGAAGGGAAAGGACTGAAGCTTTCTTT; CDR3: CASSRRVGRERTEAFF
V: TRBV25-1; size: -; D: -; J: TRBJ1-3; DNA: TGTGCCAGCAGTGAATTAGGGACTCCAGGTGGTGGAAACACCATATATTTT; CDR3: CASSELGTPGGGNTIYF
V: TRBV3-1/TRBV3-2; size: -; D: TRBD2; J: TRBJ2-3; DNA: TGTGCCAGCAGAAGTCTAGCGGGGGTTTTCGCAGATACGCAGTATTTT; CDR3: CASRSLAGVFADTQYF
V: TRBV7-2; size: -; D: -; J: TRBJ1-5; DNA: TGTGCCAGCAGCGAGAGAACTAGCAATCAGCCCCAGCATTTT; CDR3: CASSERTSNQPQHF
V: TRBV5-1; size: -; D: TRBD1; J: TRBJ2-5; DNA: TGCGCCAGCAGCTTGGGGGCCCCACGGGACAGGACCCAAGAGACCCAGTACTTC; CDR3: CASSLGAPRDRTQETQYF
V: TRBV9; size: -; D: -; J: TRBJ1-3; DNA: TGTGCCAGCAGCGTAGGAGGGAACTCTGGAAACACCATATATTTT; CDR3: CASSVGGNSGNTIYF
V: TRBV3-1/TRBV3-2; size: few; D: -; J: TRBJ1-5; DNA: TGTGCCAGCAGCCAAGAAGGGGGAAAGCCCCAGCATTTT; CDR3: CASSQEGGKPQHF
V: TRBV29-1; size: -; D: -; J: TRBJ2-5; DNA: TGCAGCGTTGCTCCCAAGACAGTCATCCTAGAGACCCAGTACTTC; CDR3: CSVAPKTVILETQYF
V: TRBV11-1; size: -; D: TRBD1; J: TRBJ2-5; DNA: TGTGCCAGCATGCCGGGACAGGGGTCCGAGACCCAGTACTTC; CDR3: CASMPGQGSETQYF
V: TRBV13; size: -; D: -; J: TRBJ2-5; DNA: TGTGCCAGCAGCTTGAGAGAGACCCAGTACTTC; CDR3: CASSLRETQYF
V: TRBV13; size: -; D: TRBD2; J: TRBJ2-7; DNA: TGTGCCAGCACCGCTCGACTAGCGGGGAGTGAGCAGTACTTC; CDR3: CASTARLAGSEQYF
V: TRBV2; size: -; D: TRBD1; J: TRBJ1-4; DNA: TGTGCCAGCAGTGGATTGGGACAGGGGAATGAAAAACTGTTTTTT; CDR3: CASSGLGQGNEKLFF
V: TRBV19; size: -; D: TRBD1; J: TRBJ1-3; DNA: TGTGCCAGTAGTCCATGGGACAGCTCTGGAAACACCATATATTTT; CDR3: CASSPWDSSGNTIYF
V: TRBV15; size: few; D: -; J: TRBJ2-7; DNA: TGTGCCACCAGCCAGACTCCCAACTACGAGCAGTACTTC; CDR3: CATSQTPNYEQYF
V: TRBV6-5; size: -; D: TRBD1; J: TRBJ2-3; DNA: TGTGCCAGCAGTTACACAGGGGTGGGGATGGAATCGCAGTATTTT; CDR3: CASSYTGVGMESQYF
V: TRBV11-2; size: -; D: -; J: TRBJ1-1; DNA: TGTGCCAGCAGCTCAACGAGGACAATCAAAGCTTTCTTT; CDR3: CASSSTRTIKAFF
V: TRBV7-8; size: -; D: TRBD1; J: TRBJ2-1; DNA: TGTGCCAGCAGCTTTTTACACAGGGGGAGTTCGCATGAGCAGTTCTTC; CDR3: CASSFLHRGSSHEQFF
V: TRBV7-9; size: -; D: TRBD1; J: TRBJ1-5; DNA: TGTGCCAGCAGCCGATCAGGGGGCACTCAGCCCCAGCATTTT; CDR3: CASSRSGGTQPQHF
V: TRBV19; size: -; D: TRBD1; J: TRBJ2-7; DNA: TGTGCCAGTAGTATAGTGGGACAGGGTACGTACGAGCAGTACTTC; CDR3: CASSIVGQGTYEQYF
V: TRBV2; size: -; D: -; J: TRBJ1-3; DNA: TGTGCCAGCGGACAGCGTCCCTCTGGAAACACCATATATTTT; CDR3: CASGQRPSGNTIYF
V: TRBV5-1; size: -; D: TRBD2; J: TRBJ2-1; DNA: TGCGCCAGCAGCTTTAGCGGGGGGAGGAATGAGCAGTTCTTC; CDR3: CASSFSGGRNEQFF
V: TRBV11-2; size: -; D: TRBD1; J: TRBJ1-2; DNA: TGTGCCAGCAGCTTAGATCAGGGGGCGTACTATGGCTACACCTTC; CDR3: CASSLDQGAYYGYTF
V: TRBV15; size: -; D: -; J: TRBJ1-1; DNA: TGTGCCACCAGCAGGCGAGGGAACACTGAAGCTTTCTTT; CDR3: CATSRRGNTEAFF
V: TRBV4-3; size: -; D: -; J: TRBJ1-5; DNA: TGCGCCAGCAGCCGGGGACTCGATCAGCCCCAGCATTTT; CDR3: CASSRGLDQPQHF
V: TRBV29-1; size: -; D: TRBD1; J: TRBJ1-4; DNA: TGCAGCATCAGGACAGGACGGGAAAAACTGTTTTTT; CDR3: CSIRTGREKLFF
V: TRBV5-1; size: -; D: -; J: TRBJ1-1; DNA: TGCGCCAGCAGCCCGAGAGGGAACACTGAAGCTTTCTTT; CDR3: CASSPRGNTEAFF
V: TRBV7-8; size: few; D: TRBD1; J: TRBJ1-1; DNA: TGTGCCAGCAGCTTAGCGTACGGGACAGCCGACACTGAAGCTTTCTTT; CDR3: CASSLAYGTADTEAFF
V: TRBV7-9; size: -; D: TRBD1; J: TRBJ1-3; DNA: TGTGCCAGCAGCTTCGGACAGGGTTGGCCCCGAAACACCATATATTTT; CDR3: CASSFGQGWPRNTIYF
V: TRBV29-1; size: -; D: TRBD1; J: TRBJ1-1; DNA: TGCAGCCTCTCCAGGGGGCAAACTGAAGCTTTCTTT; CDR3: CSLSRGQTEAFF
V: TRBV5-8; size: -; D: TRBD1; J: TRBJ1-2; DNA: TGTGCCAGCACCGCGGGACAGGACTATGGCTACACCTTC; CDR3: CASTAGQDYGYTF
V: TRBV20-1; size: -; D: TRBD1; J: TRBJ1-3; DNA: TGCAGTGCTAGTAAGGGACAGGGGCGCCCTGGAAACACCATATATTTT; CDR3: CSASKGQGRPGNTIYF
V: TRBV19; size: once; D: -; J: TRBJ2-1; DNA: TGTGCCAGTAGTATCCCCAATGTGGGCAGCTACAATGAGCAGTTCTTC; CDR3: CASSIPNVGSYNEQFF
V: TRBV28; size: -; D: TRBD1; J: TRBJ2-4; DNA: TGTGCCAGCAGTTTTCCCGGGACAGGGGAAAACATTCAGTACTTC; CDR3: CASSFPGTGENIQYF